Listed below are T cell receptor beta chains from one sample, sequenced in a study of post-analysis software for immune sequencing data. In TCRdb, the PCR reads were re-called with MiXCR into one record per CDR3 protein. In the table there are about 500,000 distinct CDR3 sequences, 45% of which are singletons. Sequencing was performed on blood. The receptors here all came from a girl aged 10 to 17 with multiple sclerosis. The CDR3 runs from the conserved cysteine through the conserved F or W. A D gene is named only where the DNA matches it firmly. Some rows have no size entry. The others give once, few or many, or a class for an expanded clone.

V gene	clone size	J gene	D gene	CDR3 DNA	CDR3 protein
TRBV5-1	many	TRBJ2-7	-	TGTGCCAGCAGCTTACGGGACTCCTACGAGCAGTACTTC	CASSLRDSYEQYF
TRBV6-5	once	TRBJ1-2	TRBD1	TGTGCCAGCAGGGGGGTAGGGGGCGACTATGGCTACACCTTC	CASRGVGGDYGYTF
TRBV7-3	few	TRBJ2-7	-	TGTGCCAGCAGCTTAACTAGCGCCAACGAGCAGTACTTC	CASSLTSANEQYF
TRBV6-5	-	TRBJ2-2	TRBD2	TGTGCCAGCAGTTACCGGGGGAGGGCCGGGGAGCTGTTTTTT	CASSYRGRAGELFF
TRBV20-1	few	TRBJ2-7	TRBD1	TGCAGTGCTAGGCCCGGGACAGCGACCTACGAGCAGTACTTC	CSARPGTATYEQYF
TRBV9	-	TRBJ2-7	-	TGTGCCAGCAGCGAAGAGGGGGATGTGCAGTACTTC	CASSEEGDVQYF
TRBV2	-	TRBJ1-1	-	TGTGCCAGCAGCGTACAGGGCGGGGGCACTGAAGCTTTCTTT	CASSVQGGGTEAFF
TRBV5-1	-	TRBJ2-7	TRBD1	TGCGCCAGCAGCTTGCAGGGGGAGATGGCCTACGAGCAGTACTTC	CASSLQGEMAYEQYF
TRBV28	-	TRBJ1-5	-	TGTGCCAGCAGGCACGGGGGGGTCGAAGGCAATCAGCCCCAGCATTTT	CASRHGGVEGNQPQHF
TRBV20-1	few	TRBJ2-7	TRBD2	TGCAGTGCTAGCGAACTAGCGGCCGAGCAGTACTTC	CSASELAAEQYF
TRBV20-1	-	TRBJ1-1	-	TGCAGTGCTAGGACCAGGGGATTGGACACTGAAGCTTTCTTT	CSARTRGLDTEAFF
TRBV27	few	TRBJ2-3	TRBD1	TGTGCCAGCAGTTTACTCGGGACAGATAACCGCCCGCAGTATTTT	CASSLLGTDNRPQYF
TRBV5-1	-	TRBJ1-2	-	TGCGCCAGCAGCTTCGGGCAGCCTAACTATGGCTACACCTTC	CASSFGQPNYGYTF
TRBV29-1	-	TRBJ1-2	TRBD1	TGCAGCGTTGAAGATACAGGGGGAGGCTACACCTTC	CSVEDTGGGYTF
TRBV6-5	-	TRBJ2-3	-	TGTGCCAGCAGTCCGGGAGTGTCGGATACGCAGTATTTT	CASSPGVSDTQYF
TRBV2	-	TRBJ2-7	TRBD1	TGTGCCAGCCATAGGGACAGGGGGCCCAACGAGCAGTACTTC	CASHRDRGPNEQYF
TRBV7-2	-	TRBJ1-1	TRBD1	TGTGCCAGCAGCACAGGGACAGTCGGGGCTGAAGCTTTCTTT	CASSTGTVGAEAFF
TRBV15	-	TRBJ2-3	TRBD2	TGTGCCACCAGCACGAGCGGGGGGGGCACAGATACGCAGTATTTT	CATSTSGGGTDTQYF
TRBV24-1	-	TRBJ2-6	-	TGTGCCACCAGTGATTTTGGGGTAGGGGCCAGCGTCCTGACTTTC	CATSDFGVGASVLTF
TRBV6-1	few	TRBJ2-3	-	TGTGCCAGCAGTGAGCCCCGCTATACGCAGTATTTT	CASSEPRYTQYF
TRBV7-2	few	TRBJ2-7	TRBD2	TGTGCCAGCAGCTTAGGTACTAGCGGGAGTACCTCCGAGCAGTACTTC	CASSLGTSGSTSEQYF
TRBV10-3	-	TRBJ1-1	-	TGTGCCATCAGTGAGGGAGGGAACACTGAAGCTTTCTTT	CAISEGGNTEAFF
TRBV9	few	TRBJ2-1	-	TGTGCCAGCAGCGTAGCGTCCGGGAATGAGCAGTTCTTC	CASSVASGNEQFF
TRBV5-1	-	TRBJ2-3	-	TGCGCCAGCAGCTTGGGACAGAGTATGGATACGCAGTATTTT	CASSLGQSMDTQYF
TRBV29-1	-	TRBJ2-5	TRBD1	TGCAGCGTTGAAGATCTCCGGGACAGGGGGGGCGAGACCCAGTACTTC	CSVEDLRDRGGETQYF
TRBV2	-	TRBJ2-5	TRBD2	TGTGCCAGCAGTGAATTGCGGGAGGCTCCGGCCCAGTACTTC	CASSELREAPAQYF
TRBV15	-	TRBJ2-1	-	TGTGCCACCTCCAGCGAGGAGGAAAGAAATGAGCAGTTCTTC	CATSSEEERNEQFF
TRBV11-2	few	TRBJ2-1	-	TGTGCCAGCAGCCCCACCTCCACGGGGTTGCAGTTCTTC	CASSPTSTGLQFF
TRBV25-1	-	TRBJ2-5	-	TGTGCCAGCAGTGGACCGACCCAGTACTTC	CASSGPTQYF
TRBV24-1	-	TRBJ2-5	TRBD1	TGTGCCACCTTGGACAGGAACCAAGAGACCCAGTACTTC	CATLDRNQETQYF
TRBV9	-	TRBJ2-7	TRBD2	TGTGCCAGCAGCGCCGAGTGGGGAGGGCTCTACGAGCAGTACTTC	CASSAEWGGLYEQYF
TRBV6-5	-	TRBJ1-1	TRBD1	TGTGCCAGCAGTTACTCGACAGGGGGTCGCGCTGAAGCTTTCTTT	CASSYSTGGRAEAFF
TRBV28	few	TRBJ2-7	-	TGTGCCAGCAGTCCTCCTCCGGGGGAGTTCGACGAGCAGTACTTC	CASSPPPGEFDEQYF
TRBV29-1	-	TRBJ2-1	TRBD2	TGCAGCGTTGAAGATGCGGGAGACTTCTACAATGAGCAGTTCTTC	CSVEDAGDFYNEQFF
TRBV13	few	TRBJ2-1	-	TGTGCCAGCAGACTACGGGGGTGGTCCTACAATGAGCAGTTCTTC	CASRLRGWSYNEQFF
TRBV6-2/TRBV6-3	-	TRBJ2-1	-	TGTGCCAGCAGTTACTCGGGGGGCTTACAAAATGAGCAGTTCTTC	CASSYSGGLQNEQFF
TRBV7-2	-	TRBJ2-5	TRBD1	TGTGCCAGCAGCTCTGGACAGGCTTCGTGGGAGCAGTACTTC	CASSSGQASWEQYF
TRBV20-1	-	TRBJ2-5	-	TGCAGTGCAATGGGACAAAACCAAGAGACCCAGTACTTC	CSAMGQNQETQYF
TRBV6-4	-	TRBJ2-2	-	TGTGCCGGCAGCGTTGACATCGGGAACACCGGGGAGCTGTTTTTT	CAGSVDIGNTGELFF
TRBV15	-	TRBJ2-3	TRBD2	TGTGCCACCAGCAACCGACCCGGCGGGAGTTTACTTGGTACAGATACGCAGTATTTT	CATSNRPGGSLLGTDTQYF
TRBV10-3	-	TRBJ1-2	TRBD1	TGTGCCATCTGGACGGGGACAGGCTATGGCTACACCTTC	CAIWTGTGYGYTF
TRBV7-9	-	TRBJ2-2	-	TGTGCCTCAGGGCAACAGGGTTCCACCGGGGAGCTGTTTTTT	CASGQQGSTGELFF
TRBV27	-	TRBJ1-3	TRBD1	TGTGCCAGCAGTTCCAGGGGGCAATGGGGAAACACCATATATTTT	CASSSRGQWGNTIYF
TRBV12-3/TRBV12-4	-	TRBJ1-1	-	TGTGCCAGCAGCTACGGACAGCTGCTTATGAACACTGAAGCTTTCTTT	CASSYGQLLMNTEAFF
TRBV7-8	once	TRBJ2-1	-	TGTGCCAGCAGCTTAAAATGGCGACTCAGGAGCTCCTACAATGAGCAGTTCTTC	CASSLKWRLRSSYNEQFF
TRBV4-1	-	TRBJ2-6	-	TGCGCCAGCAGCCAAGACAACTCTGGGGCCAACGTCCGGACTTTC	CASSQDNSGANVRTF
TRBV29-1	-	TRBJ2-1	TRBD2	TGCAGCGTTATGAGGACTCTAGCGGAGGGTGAGCAGTTCTTC	CSVMRTLAEGEQFF
TRBV7-8	-	TRBJ2-1	-	TGTGCCAGCAGCCTGGCCTCGGGGGTTGAGCAGTTCTTC	CASSLASGVEQFF
TRBV24-1	-	TRBJ2-1	TRBD1	TGTGCCACCAGTCTACAGGGGGGATTCGCGGAGCAGTTCTTC	CATSLQGGFAEQFF
TRBV5-1	few	TRBJ2-5	TRBD2	TGCGCCAGCACTTACTCCCTAGCGGTCCAAGAGACCCAGTACTTC	CASTYSLAVQETQYF
TRBV20-1	-	TRBJ2-4	-	TGCAGTGCTAGAGATCGAGGAGCCAAAAACATTCAGTACTTC	CSARDRGAKNIQYF
TRBV7-9	-	TRBJ2-1	TRBD2	TGTGCCAGCAGCTCGCAACTAGCGAGGGCGAACAATGAGCAGTTCTTC	CASSSQLARANNEQFF
TRBV29-1	-	TRBJ2-3	TRBD2	TGCAGCGTCCTAGCGGGAGTGGCAGATACGCAGTATTTT	CSVLAGVADTQYF
TRBV5-1	-	TRBJ2-7	TRBD2	TGCGCCAGCAGCTTGGGTCCCGGGACTAGCTCCTACGAGCAGTACTTC	CASSLGPGTSSYEQYF
TRBV20-1	-	TRBJ1-6	-	TGCAGTGCGGCCCTTGCAGGGGACTATTCACCCCTCCACTTT	CSAALAGDYSPLHF
TRBV11-2	-	TRBJ2-5	TRBD1	TGTGCCAGCAGCTTAATGGGGACAGCCCAAGAGACCCAGTACTTC	CASSLMGTAQETQYF
TRBV15	few	TRBJ2-5	-	TGTGCCACCAGCAGACAAGAGACCCAGTACTTC	CATSRQETQYF
TRBV5-1	-	TRBJ2-1	-	TGCGCCAGCAGCTTGGGGGAGTCCTACAATGAGCAGTTCTTC	CASSLGESYNEQFF
TRBV28	few	TRBJ1-5	-	TGTGCCAGCAGTTTCGTTGGGGAGTGGAATCAGCCCCAGCATTTT	CASSFVGEWNQPQHF
TRBV27	once	TRBJ2-1	-	TGTGCCAGCAGTTATGGACTAAGGCCTTACAATGAGCAGTTCTTC	CASSYGLRPYNEQFF